This passage covers 17 T cell receptor beta chains from one sample sequenced in a study of cytotoxic CD8 clonotypes in ibrutinib-treated CLL (dated by TCRdb to about 2021). Library preparation employed the immunoSEQ multiplex PCR assay. The table comes from immuneACCESS by way of TCRdb, which keeps in-frame sequences with V and J called. Part of the clones is missing from these tables; in studies checked, under half for an unresolved V gene and the rest for unknown reasons. Within this sample are 150,000 or so clones, with 76% of them counted one time only. Clones ranked in the top ten supply 4.5% to 6% of the sample. What this sample's time point label stands for: approximately 25 months on ibrutinib. The input for sequencing was PBMCs, taken after 24 months of ibrutinib treatment. These receptors were taken from a human donor with chronic lymphocytic leukemia.

The V call is TRBV11-2, the J call TRBJ1-2; D remains ambiguous. Trimming cost V 1 base and J 4 bases, with 10 bases left between them. CDR3 length: 14 amino acids. Germline CDR1 SGHAT, CDR2 FQNNGV. CDR3 nucleotides: TGTGCCAGCAGCTTAGGCGTCAGCGGCTATGGCTACACCTTC. It translates to CASSLGVSGYGYTF.

This clone came up once. The chain employs TRBV4-3 and TRBJ2-1; 7 bases are shared with TRBD2. CDR3 length equals 14 residues. CDR1 is LGHNA and CDR2 is YSLEER in the germline V gene. The V segment lost 1 base and the J segment 7 bases; nucleotides outside the gene matches: 4. In nucleotides, the CDR3 is TGCGCCAGCAGCCAAGGGGTGCGGGGGAATGAGCAGTTCTTC. Protein: CASSQGVRGNEQFF.

This chain uses TRBV4-2 with TRBJ2-1; D not resolved. There are 13 residues in the CDR3. The V end was cut by 3 bases, the J end by 4 bases, with 7 bases between. The germline CDR1 and CDR2 sequences are LGHNA and YNFKEQ. In nucleotides, the CDR3 is TGTGCCAGCAGCCAGGGCGGTTACAATGAGCAGTTCTTC. Encoded protein: CASSQGGYNEQFF.

The chain joins TRBV2 to TRBJ1-1; D remains ambiguous. Trimming pared 3 bases from V and 4 bases from J, leaving 9 bases between. Germline assignment: CDR1 SNHLY and CDR2 FYNNEI. This CDR3 is built from 13 residues. The CDR3 sequence is CASSERESTEAFF. As DNA, the CDR3 is TGTGCCAGCAGTGAGAGGGAATCCACTGAAGCTTTCTTT.

This clone was detected once. CDR3 in amino acids: CATEGLAGGEQFF. In nucleotides, the CDR3 is TGTGCCACCGAAGGACTAGCGGGAGGTGAGCAGTTCTTC. The genes are TRBV28 and TRBJ2-1, with 14 bases aligning to TRBD2. V trimming: 10 bases; J trimming: 9 bases; junction bases outside the gene matches: 5. This CDR3 has 13 residues. Germline-derived CDR1 and CDR2 are MDHEN and SYDVKM.

The rearrangement links TRBV4-3 to TRBJ1-2; the D gene is possibly TRBD1 (5 bases). The CDR3 is 13 residues long. V lost 8 bases to trimming and J lost 6 bases, with 16 bases between them. Germline CDR1 LGHNA, CDR2 YSLEER. For the CDR3, the DNA is TGCGCCAGCGGCGACAGAAATTGGGATGGCTACACCTTC. Protein sequence: CASGDRNWDGYTF.

The chain links TRBV25-1 to TRBJ1-2; tentatively, D is TRBD1 (5 bases). Germline CDR1 reads MGHDK; CDR2 reads SYGVNS. Trimming cost V 8 bases and J 0 bases, with 13 bases left between them. The CDR3 covers 14 residues. CDR3 DNA: TGTGCCAGCGGCCGGGGGGGTACTAACTATGGCTACACCTTC. Its protein is CASGRGGTNYGYTF.

The chain employs TRBV4-2 and TRBJ2-1; 9 positions agree with TRBD2. V dropped 2 bases and J dropped 6; count of bases not matched to a gene: 5. This CDR3 has 15 residues. Looked up from germline, CDR1 is LGHNA and CDR2 is YNFKEQ. The CDR3 loop is CASSQPLAGLNEQFF. The CDR3 bases are TGTGCCAGCAGCCAACCCCTAGCGGGGCTCAATGAGCAGTTCTTC.

This clone was recorded a few times. The V and J genes are TRBV7-2 and TRBJ2-3; D ambiguous. Germline V gene sequence: CDR1 SGHTA, CDR2 FQGNSA. Trimming stripped 1 base from V and 0 bases from J, with 8 bases between. This CDR3 contains 15 residues. CDR3 in amino acids: CASSLGGASTDTQYF. The DNA for the CDR3 is TGTGCCAGCAGCTTAGGGGGTGCGAGCACAGATACGCAGTATTTT.

The chain uses TRBV21-1 and TRBJ1-2; TRBD1, as called in the table, went unchecked against the DNA. TRBV21-1 is listed as a pseudogene. The CDR3 length is 14 residues. As DNA, the CDR3 is TGTGCCAGCCCCCACCGGGACAGGGGCTATGGCTACACCTTC. Translating it yields CASPHRDRGYGYTF.

CDR3 sequence reads: CASSPTFGYGYTF. The CDR3, as DNA: TGTGCCAGCAGCCCGACATTCGGCTATGGCTACACCTTC. The chain uses TRBV7-3 and TRBJ1-2; D not resolved. The length of the CDR3 is 13 residues. Looked up from germline, CDR1 is SGHTA and CDR2 is FQGTGA. Trimming shortened V by 5 bases and J by 4 bases, and 11 bases separated the two germline ends.

This clone came up once. This chain connects TRBV10-3 to TRBJ1-1; D is ambiguous. The CDR3 has 14 amino acids. Germline CDR1 is ENHRY and CDR2 is SYGVKD. Deletions cut 6 bases from V and 1 base from J, with 12 bases between. CDR3: CAISPRAGNTEAFF. CDR3 nucleotides: TGTGCCATCAGCCCCCGGGCGGGGAACACTGAAGCTTTCTTT.

A note on this clone: Being one base from a much bigger clone, this may be a read error. The chain uses TRBV7-6 and TRBJ2-5; no clear D. Germline CDR1 and CDR2: SGHVS and FNYEAQ. The CDR3 is 11 residues long. V was pared by 3 bases and J by 5 bases, with 4 bases between. The CDR3 region is CASSFVETQYF. Here the CDR3 DNA reads TGTGCCAGCAGCTTTGTGGAGACCCAGTACTTC.

The rearrangement uses TRBV29-1 and TRBJ1-6; tentative D call: TRBD1 (5 bases). Between the trimmed V and J ends, which lost 6 bases and 7 bases, there was a span of 10 bases. The CDR3 contains 12 residues. Germline lookup yields CDR1 SQVTM and CDR2 ANQGSEA. CDR3 sequence (DNA): TGCAGCGTCAGGGACGGCAATTCACCCCTCCACTTT. Translated: CSVRDGNSPLHF.

The J gene is TRBJ1-1, the V gene TRBV6-1, with D maybe TRBD1 (5 bases). The length of the CDR3 is 11 residues. From germline, CDR1 is MNHNS and CDR2 SASEGT. The V end was cut by 8 bases, the J end by 1 base, with 5 bases between. The CDR3 region has the DNA TGTGCCAGCGGGGGGAACACTGAAGCTTTCTTT. It encodes CASGGNTEAFF.

This clone has a single count. V and J are TRBV5-1 and TRBJ2-5; 12 bases align to TRBD1. Germline CDR1 reads SGHRS; CDR2 reads YFSETQ. J was trimmed by 5 bases and V by 1 base; bases with no gene match: 6. The CDR3 length is 16 residues. The CDR3 DNA is TGCGCCAGCAGCTTGCCCGGGACAGGGGGCCCTGAGACCCAGTACTTC. It yields the protein CASSLPGTGGPETQYF.

This chain connects TRBV2 to TRBJ1-1; 7 nucleotides match TRBD1. Germline V gives CDR1 SNHLY, CDR2 FYNNEI. With 7 bases clipped from V and 1 base from J, the junction kept 3 bases outside the gene matches. The CDR3 runs 13 residues. CDR3 protein: CASTKGANTEAFF. The CDR3, as DNA: TGTGCCAGCACCAAGGGGGCGAACACTGAAGCTTTCTTT.